The 27 T cell receptor beta chains given below trace back to one sample, sequenced in a study of tumor-infiltrating lymphocytes in primary liver carcinoma. The template, roughly 0.45 ug total RNA, yielded TCR beta cDNA made with a constant-region primer. Generation of the TCR beta libraries relied on three nested multiplex PCR rounds using slightly modified ARM-PCR. Rounds one and two of PCR, each of 10 to 11 cycles, were primed with TRBV1-TRBV30 forward primers and a C-beta reverse primer. TCRdb re-called the multiplex PCR reads through MiXCR, storing one row per CDR3 protein. The sample lists 310,000 or so distinct CDR3 sequences, about three fifths occurring once. The study extracted blood RNA from unsorted whole blood and also extracted germline DNA. The sample consisted of peripheral blood. The receptors come from a woman in her 30s with primary liver carcinoma and hepatitis B virus infection.

A note on this clonotype: A read error may be the cause here, since a much bigger clone is one base away. Written as DNA, the CDR3 is TGTGCCAGCAGTTACTCGAAGGTCGGGCGGCCTAGCGGGTACGAGCAGTACTTC. Its protein is CASSYSKVGRPSGYEQYF. J is TRBJ2-7 and V is TRBV6-5; 8 bases line up with TRBD2. This CDR3 region has 18 residues. J was trimmed by 4 bases and V by 0 bases; bases with no gene match: 14. Germline lookup yields CDR1 MNHEY and CDR2 SVGAGI.

This clonotype was detected many times. The V call is TRBV7-8, the J call TRBJ2-5; maybe TRBD2 (6 bases). The CDR3 is 15 amino acids. V lost 1 base and J 7 bases, leaving 16 bases between the germline ends. Per germline, CDR1 SGHVS and CDR2 FQNEAQ. CDR3: CASSLGQGLRRTQYF. CDR3 sequence (DNA): TGTGCCAGCAGCTTAGGTCAGGGACTCAGGAGGACCCAGTACTTC. Full variable domain (remainder filled in from reference TRBV7-8 and TRBJ2-5): GAGVSQSPRYKVAKRGQDVALRCDPISGHVSLFWYQQALGQGPEFLTYFQNEAQLDKSGLPSDRFFAERPEGSVSTLKIQRTQQEDSAVYLCASSLGQGLRRTQYFGPGTRLLVL.

Remarks on this clonotype: Just one base apart from a much larger clone, this may be a read error. This chain joins TRBV6-5 and TRBJ2-5; 10 bases match TRBD2. Germline CDR1 is MNHEY and CDR2 is SVGAGI. The CDR3 has 15 residues. CDR3 nucleotide sequence: TGTGCCGGCAGTACACTCAGACTAGCGGGAGAGACCCAGTACTTC. Its protein product is CAGSTLRLAGETQYF.

This clonotype was detected many times. This chain joins TRBV4-2 and TRBJ2-7, with 9 bases matching TRBD2. CDR3 size: 16 residues. Germline V lookup: CDR1 LGHNA, CDR2 YNFKEQ. With V trimmed by 4 bases and J by 4 bases, 11 bases remained unmatched. The CDR3 region is CASSLVPLAGIYEQYF. As DNA, the CDR3 is TGTGCCAGCAGCCTGGTCCCACTAGCGGGTATTTACGAGCAGTACTTC.

Regarding this clonotype: The junction departs from germline at one end; a sequencing error may be responsible. Written as DNA, the CDR3 is TGTGCCAGCAGTCCCGACAGTTTACTCCGCATATACAATGAGCAGCTCTTC. Translation: CASSPDSLLRIYNEQLF. The V gene is TRBV6-2 or TRBV6-3, the J gene TRBJ2-1, with a tentative D call TRBD1 (5 bases). Germline values: CDR1 MNHEY, CDR2 SVGEGT. This CDR3 has 17 residues.

The chain is built from TRBV7-9 and TRBJ1-1; weak D call: TRBD1 (5 bases). This CDR3 has 15 residues. Between the trimmed V and J ends, which lost 5 bases and 2 bases, there was a span of 15 bases. Germline lookup yields CDR1 SEHNR and CDR2 FQNEAQ (reference sequence). This chain's CDR3 is CASSPRDRPNTEAFF. The CDR3 DNA reads TGTGCCAGCAGCCCACGGGACCGACCTAACACTGAAGCTTTCTTT.

Notes on this clonotype: This may be a read error: a much more frequent sequence differs by one nucleotide. CDR3 nucleotides: TGCAGCGTTGAAAGGTCCCTGACAGGGTACATGGTACACAATGAGCACTTCTTC. This encodes CSVERSLTGYMVHNEHFF. The V gene is TRBV29-1, the J gene TRBJ2-1; 7 bases match TRBD1. Germline values: CDR1 SQVTM, CDR2 ANQGSEA. There are 18 residues in the CDR3.

The sample holds a few counts of this clonotype. The chain is built from TRBV12-3 or TRBV12-4 and TRBJ2-5, with no clear D. This CDR3 has 12 amino acids. V lost 10 bases and J lost 6, with 15 bases in between. CDR3 sequence (DNA): TGTGCCACCAGAAGTGGGCCTCAGACCCAGTACTTC. Protein product: CATRSGPQTQYF.

This chain links TRBV30 with TRBJ2-1, with unresolved D. This CDR3 contains 14 residues. Germline assignment: CDR1 GTSNPN and CDR2 SVGIG (reference sequence). The V end lost 0 bases, the J end lost 4 bases, and 10 bases lay between the germline ends. The CDR3 DNA sequence: TGTGCCTGGAGTGTCGGGTGGGATTACAATGAGCAGTTCTTC. Residues: CAWSVGWDYNEQFF.

The rearrangement links TRBV5-4 to TRBJ2-6; 8 bases are shared with TRBD1. Germline V gene data show CDR1 as SGHNT and CDR2 as YYREEE (reference sequence). The CDR3 spans 17 residues. V shed 4 bases and J 2 bases; nucleotides not matched to a gene: 8. The DNA for the CDR3 is TGTGCCAGCAGCAGGGGACAGGAACGACCTGGGGCCAACGTCCTGACTTTC. Its translation is CASSRGQERPGANVLTF.

This clonotype was seen more than once but under ten times. The chain is built from TRBV12-3 or TRBV12-4 and TRBJ2-1, with TRBD1 matching over 10 bases. The CDR3 runs 14 residues. Losses at the gene ends were 6 bases for V and 7 bases for J; bases not matched to a gene: 6. The CDR3 DNA follows: TGTGCCAGCAGCCCGACAGGGGGCGGGAATGAGCAGTTCTTC. It specifies CASSPTGGGNEQFF.

J is TRBJ2-3 and V is TRBV6-5; D unclear. The J call may be faulty, since TRBJ1-5 better matches the DNA end. Germline V CDR1 and CDR2: MNHEY, SVGAGI. There are 16 residues in the CDR3. The CDR3 DNA sequence: TGTGCCAGCAGCCTAACAGATTTTGATCACACAGATACGCAGCATTTT. It encodes CASSLTDFDHTDTQHF.

A note on this clonotype: Relative to the germline gene, one junction end is altered; a read error may explain this. V and J are TRBV6-5 and TRBJ2-3; D perhaps matches TRBD2 (5 bases). Germline lookup yields CDR1 MNHEY and CDR2 SVGAGI. CDR3 length equals 15 residues. The chain's CDR3 is CVSSYSTGITDTQYF. Written as DNA, the CDR3 is TGTGTCAGCAGTTACTCCACGGGGATCACAGATACGCAGTATTTT.

The V gene is TRBV6-5, the J gene TRBJ2-7; 8 bases line up with TRBD2. In germline, CDR1 is MNHEY, CDR2 SVGAGI. Trimming cost V 2 bases and J 3 bases; bases outside gene matches: 6. CDR3 length: 15 amino acids. The CDR3 is CASSYAGAGGYEQYF. CDR3 nucleotides: TGTGCCAGCAGTTACGCGGGCGCGGGAGGCTACGAGCAGTACTTC.

There are many counts of this clonotype. The J gene is TRBJ2-3, the V gene TRBV4-1; the match to TRBD2 covers 10 bases. Germline V gene data show CDR1 as MGHRA and CDR2 as YSYEKL. The CDR3 has 16 amino acids. The V and J ends lost 5 bases and 4 bases, in that order; junction bases with no gene match: 9. This CDR3 reads CASSRPPSGSSDTQYF. CDR3 sequence (DNA): TGCGCCAGCAGCAGACCCCCTAGCGGGAGTTCAGATACGCAGTATTTT.

On this clonotype itself: Lacking the conserved final phenylalanine or tryptophan, this CDR3 likely reflects a read error. The chain joins TRBV12-3 or TRBV12-4 to TRBJ2-4, with TRBD2 matching 7 bases. There are 15 residues in the CDR3. CDR3 residues: CVSSHLAVSKNIQYI. For the CDR3, the DNA is TGTGTCAGCAGTCATCTAGCGGTGTCCAAAAACATTCAGTACATC.

A note on this clonotype: Relative to the germline gene, one junction end is altered; a read error may explain this. This chain uses TRBV12-3 or TRBV12-4 with TRBJ1-2, with a weak D call TRBD1 (6 bases). There are 18 residues in the CDR3. DNA for the CDR3: TGTGCCAGCAGTTTTGACAGAATACAGGGATATCATAACTATGGCTGCACCTTC. This translates into CASSFDRIQGYHNYGCTF.

About this clonotype itself: Likely a read error: the CDR3 ends without its conserved phenylalanine or tryptophan. The chain employs TRBV6-6 and TRBJ1-1, with 8 bases lining up with TRBD1. This CDR3 comprises 12 residues. Germline loops: CDR1 MNHNY, CDR2 SVGAGI (reference sequence). V shed 5 bases and J 5 bases; nucleotides not matched to a gene: 1. The CDR3 nucleotides are TGTGCCAGCAGTACAGGGGGGACTGAAGCTTTCTTG. Protein: CASSTGGTEAFL.

The CDR3 is CASSLDRGDIGELFF. CDR3 bases: TGTGCCAGCAGTTTAGACAGGGGTGACATCGGGGAGCTGTTTTTT. The rearrangement joins TRBV6-5 to TRBJ2-2; the match to TRBD1 covers 8 bases. V was clipped by 4 bases and J by 7 bases; unmatched bases: 8. The CDR3 sequence is 15 residues long. Per the germline V gene, CDR1 is MNHEY and CDR2 is SVGAGI.

This clonotype was seen only a few times. A single base separates this from a much larger clone, so it may be a read error. This chain uses TRBV6-2 or TRBV6-3 with TRBJ2-7; TRBD1 is a possible D gene (5 bases). CDR3 length equals 17 residues. CDR1 is MNHEY, CDR2 SVGEGT, per germline. In DNA, the CDR3 is TGTGCCAACAGTCAGCTACTTTGGCAGGGTAAGGACTACGAGCAGTACTTC. Translated, it gives CANSQLLWQGKDYEQYF.

The CDR3 reads CASRSIGSYEQYF. The CDR3 bases are TGTGCCAGCCGGTCTATCGGGAGCTACGAGCAGTACTTC. The chain joins TRBV7-9 to TRBJ2-7, with D possibly matching TRBD2 (6 bases). The V gene lost 8 bases and the J gene lost 3 bases, with 14 bases spanning the gap. There are 13 residues in the CDR3. CDR1 is SEHNR and CDR2 is FQNEAQ in the germline V gene (reference sequence).

Remarks on this clonotype: This may come from a read error, since a much larger clone is one base off. The gene calls are TRBV29-1 and TRBJ2-2; unclear D gene. Germline loops: CDR1 SQVTM, CDR2 ANQGSEA. CDR3 length: 12 amino acids. DNA for the CDR3: TGCAACGCCGGAAGGGACACCGGGGAGCTGTTTTTT. It translates to CNAGRDTGELFF.

On this clonotype: Since the CDR3 does not end with the conserved phenylalanine or tryptophan, this likely comes from a read error. The rearrangement links TRBV11-2 to TRBJ2-3; 8 nucleotides match TRBD1. Germline CDR1 and CDR2: SGHAT and FQNNGV. The junction had 9 bases not matched to a gene; V was cut back by 5 bases and J by 2 bases. The CDR3 covers 16 residues. Here the CDR3 reads CASSQRPTGATDTQYY. CDR3 DNA: TGTGCCAGCAGCCAGAGACCGACAGGGGCCACAGATACGCAGTATTAT.

As for this clonotype: A much larger clonotype is one base distant, so this may be a read error. This sequence joins TRBV6-2 or TRBV6-3 and TRBJ2-2; weak D call: TRBD2 (6 bases). Germline CDR1 and CDR2: MNHEY and SVGEGT. This CDR3 has 12 amino acids. The CDR3 coding sequence is TGTGCCAGCAGTTACGGGCCCGGGGGGCTGTTTTTT. As protein: CASSYGPGGLFF.

As regards this clonotype: With a much larger clone just one base away, this may be a read error. V gene TRBV6-6 combines with J gene TRBJ2-6; 8 bases are a match to TRBD1. The CDR3 runs 17 residues. Per the germline V gene, CDR1 is MNHNY and CDR2 is SVGAGI (reference sequence). Trimming cost V 2 bases and J 3 bases; bases outside gene matches: 6. CDR3 in amino acids: CASSYSSGQDGANVLTF. The DNA for the CDR3 is TGTGCCAGCAGTTACAGTTCGGGACAGGATGGGGCCAACGTCCTGACTTTC.

For this clonotype: A read error may be the cause here, since a much bigger clone is one base away. The chain uses TRBV29-1 and TRBJ2-2, with a tentative D call TRBD2 (5 bases). This CDR3 has 12 residues. Germline V gene data show CDR1 as SQVTM and CDR2 as ANQGSEA. The CDR3 region has the DNA TGCAGCGTTGAAGAGAACACCGGGGAGCTGGTTTTT. Protein product: CSVEENTGELVF.

Notes on this clonotype: The conserved closing phenylalanine or tryptophan is absent in this CDR3, likely reflecting a read error. As DNA, the CDR3 is TGTGCCAGCGGCTGGACAGGGGGCGTTAATGAGCAGTTCCTC. Protein sequence: CASGWTGGVNEQFL. The chain recombines TRBV11-2 with TRBJ2-1; TRBD1 matches 11 bases. J was trimmed by 7 bases and V by 8 bases; bases with no gene match: 7. This CDR3 contains 14 residues. Germline CDR1 and CDR2: SGHAT and FQNNGV.